This record looks at one TCR beta chain sequence and its context. Its antigen specificity is not known. Within one base of it there is no much larger clone, and no base qualities were kept. No immune events, such as infections, were documented for the healthy donors during the collection period. Healthy-donor blood repertoires served as a training cohort to calibrate time-dependent variance in a beta-binomial model of T-cell clone differential abundance. The training cohort was composed of roughly ten healthy donors, 3 female and 7 male. The donors were between about 29 and 64 years old, with an average age of about 40 years. Obtained from a commercial supplier, whole blood was collected from each healthy donor at three time points set two to three weeks apart. For immunosequencing, genomic DNA was extracted from unsorted whole blood. The immunoSEQ Assay, which uses bias-controlled multiplex PCR amplification of genomic DNA, was used to profile TCRbeta CDR3 regions. The paper's data handling went like this. The absolute abundance of each unique TCRbeta CDR3 region was quantified after sequences were collapsed and filtered. Differential abundance was tested with two models: a binomial (Fisher-equivalent) model and a beta-binomial model that adds time-dependent variance fitted from healthy donors. Clones with fewer than 5 combined templates were removed, and differential abundance was called for clones with a Benjamini-Hochberg FDR below 0.01. The form v = (b*log(k)+a)^2 was used to model beta-binomial variance as a function of total template count across the two samples. The immuneACCESS repertoire file appears here via TCRdb, limited to in-frame rearrangements. These files lack a portion of the clones; in checked studies, under half of the deficit traces to unresolved V genes, and the cause of the others is not known. V and J calls and clone size are copied from that table; D and trimming were computed from the DNA. The sample table contains some 81,000 clones; only one count was recorded for 70% to 90% of them. The ten largest make up 15% to 20% of the sample.

This specimen belongs to a study of identifying expanded T cells in peripheral blood (dated by TCRdb to between 2018 and 2021). Broadly, across the study: Technical replicates were generated by sequencing separate aliquots of the same genomic DNA pool, and four replicates were compared pairwise.

Broad study findings and their caveats: Across all healthy-donor time intervals, the beta-binomial model significantly cut both the number of clones called differentially abundant and the false-positive rate. The binomial model flagged about 1.3 differentially abundant clones between technical replicates, compared with about 16 over approximately 2 weeks and 18 to 20 over roughly 4 weeks. Variance in clone template counts between roughly two-week samples significantly increased with total template count across all healthy donors. The authors expected that biological variance in healthy repertoires might rise further over much longer intervals, such as months to years.

Sequenced material: blood. The sequence was collected from a person between 18 and 75 years old in good health.

The CDR3 reads CASSEWGVGEADTEAFF. The sequence in DNA is TGTGCCAGCAGTGAATGGGGGGTGGGGGAGGCGGACACTGAAGCTTTCTTT. This receptor chain uses TRBV6-1 and TRBJ1-1, with TRBD1 tentatively as D gene (5 bases match). The V end loses 2 bases and the J end loses 3 bases, and a stretch of 19 bases separates them. Including cysteine and phenylalanine, the CDR3 has 17 amino acids. Solely the CDR3 DNA is kept, with 51 bases framed from the first base. CDR1 MNHNS and CDR2 SASEGT were looked up in the germline V gene.